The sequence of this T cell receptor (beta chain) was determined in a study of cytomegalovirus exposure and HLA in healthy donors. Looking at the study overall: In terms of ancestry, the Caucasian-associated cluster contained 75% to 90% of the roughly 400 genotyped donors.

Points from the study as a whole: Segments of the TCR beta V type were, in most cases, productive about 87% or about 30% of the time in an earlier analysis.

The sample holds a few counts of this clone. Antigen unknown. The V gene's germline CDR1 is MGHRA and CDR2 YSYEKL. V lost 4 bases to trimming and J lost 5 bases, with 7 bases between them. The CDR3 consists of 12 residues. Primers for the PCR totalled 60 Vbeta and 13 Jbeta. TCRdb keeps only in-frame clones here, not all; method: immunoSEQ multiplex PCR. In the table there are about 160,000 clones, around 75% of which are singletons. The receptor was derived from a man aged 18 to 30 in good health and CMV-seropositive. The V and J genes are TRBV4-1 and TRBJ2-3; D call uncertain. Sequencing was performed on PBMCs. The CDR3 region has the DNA TGCGCCAGCAGCCCTCAGGAAGATACGCAGTATTTT. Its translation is CASSPQEDTQYF.